Presented here are 27 T cell receptor beta chains from one specimen sequenced in a study of T cell repertoires in cytomegalovirus infection. MiXCR, applied by TCRdb to the reads, yields one record per CDR3 protein. The table lists about a million distinct CDR3 sequences, around 29% of them singletons. These TCRs' antigens remain unknown. Here the sequenced sample was cultured CD8+ T cells from PBMCs, taken from culture after CMV antigen stimulation. The source is a human donor in good health (CMV status not recorded). Some clones in this sample may be carry-over from other donors' samples.

This rearrangement joins TRBV12-3 or TRBV12-4 to TRBJ1-1, with unresolved D. This CDR3 region has 17 residues. Trimming cost V 3 bases and J 0 bases, with 17 bases left between them. This chain's CDR3 is CASSFGIPGVMNTEAFF. The CDR3 region has the DNA TGTGCCAGCAGTTTTGGGATTCCAGGAGTCATGAACACTGAAGCTTTCTTT.

A few counts support this clonotype. The gene calls are TRBV19 and TRBJ1-2; 8 bases line up with TRBD1. Per germline, CDR1 LNHDA and CDR2 SQIVND (reference sequence). This CDR3 contains 15 residues. Trimming at V came to 5 bases and at J to 2 bases, leaving 7 bases not matched to a gene. This CDR3 is CASSRDRWDNYGYTF. Here the CDR3 DNA reads TGTGCCAGTAGTCGGGACAGGTGGGACAACTATGGCTACACCTTC. The full variable domain, with the rest looked up from reference TRBV19 and TRBJ1-2, is DGGITQSPKYLFRKEGQNVTLSCEQNLNHDAMYWYRQDPGQGLRLIYYSQIVNDFQKGDIAEGYSVSREKKESFPLTVTSAQKNPTAFYLCASSRDRWDNYGYTFGSGTRLTVV.

This clonotype was seen a handful of times. This chain links TRBV10-3 with TRBJ1-2; no clear D gene. The CDR3 runs to 13 residues. The V gene's germline CDR1 is ENHRY and CDR2 SYGVKD. With 2 bases removed from V and 5 bases from J, the gap between germline ends came to 9 bases. Written as DNA, the CDR3 is TGTGCCATCAGTGAGGGCGCAGTTTATGGCTACACCTTC. Protein: CAISEGAVYGYTF.

This chain connects TRBV6-6 to TRBJ2-7; 12 bases match TRBD2. CDR1 is MNHNY, CDR2 SVGAGI, per germline (reference sequence). CDR3 length equals 17 residues. Here the CDR3 DNA reads TGTGTCAGCAGTTATCTAACTAGCGGGGGGTACCTTGGCGAGCAGTACGTC. Translated, it gives CVSSYLTSGGYLGEQYV.

On this clonotype: Just one base apart from a much larger clone, this may be a read error. This chain uses TRBV12-3 or TRBV12-4 with TRBJ2-2; tentatively, D is TRBD2 (5 bases). This CDR3 has 15 amino acids. The CDR3 DNA follows: TGTGCCAGCAGTCCCACCGCCGAGAACACCGGGGATCTGTTTTTT. Translating it yields CASSPTAENTGDLFF.

The genes are TRBV2 and TRBJ1-2; 8 nucleotides align to TRBD1. The CDR3 loop spans 15 amino acids. CDR1 and CDR2 from the germline V gene are SNHLY and FYNNEI. The trim removed 6 bases at V and 4 bases at J, leaving 10 bases unmatched. CDR3 sequence: CASSEIPDRAYGYTF. DNA of the CDR3: TGTGCCAGCAGCGAAATCCCGGACAGGGCCTATGGCTACACCTTC.

V and J are TRBV7-9 and TRBJ1-2; tentatively, D is TRBD1 (5 bases). Germline V gives CDR1 SEHNR, CDR2 FQNEAQ (reference sequence). CDR3 length: 14 residues. Trimming cost V 5 bases and J 7 bases, with 17 bases left between them. CDR3 nucleotides: TGTGCCAGCAGCACACAGGAGGGGCGTGTTGGCTACACCTTC. It translates to CASSTQEGRVGYTF.

This sequence joins TRBV6-2 or TRBV6-3 and TRBJ1-2, with 9 bases identical to TRBD1. V shed 6 bases and J 3 bases; nucleotides not matched to a gene: 5. The CDR3 sequence is 14 residues long. Germline loops: CDR1 MNHEY, CDR2 SVGEGT. The CDR3 loop is CASRTGGADYGYTF. DNA of the CDR3: TGTGCCAGCAGAACAGGGGGCGCGGACTATGGCTACACCTTC.

V usage is TRBV19 and J usage is TRBJ1-6; D not resolved. Germline V CDR1 and CDR2: LNHDA, SQIVND (reference sequence). The CDR3 loop spans 16 amino acids. V lost 5 bases, J lost 0 bases, and 11 bases lay in between. CDR3 nucleotide sequence: TGTGCCAGTAGTTCATGGACGGTCTCCTATAATTCACCCCTCCACTTT. Residues: CASSSWTVSYNSPLHF.

This clonotype was seen a handful of times. V is TRBV15 and J is TRBJ2-7, with D unclear. The CDR3 has 16 residues. V lost 0 bases, J lost 3 bases, and 15 bases lay in between. Per the germline V gene, CDR1 is LNHNV and CDR2 is YYDKDF (reference sequence). CDR3 sequence reads: CATSREKQSFLYEQYV. The CDR3 DNA reads TGTGCCACCAGCAGAGAAAAACAGTCCTTCCTCTACGAGCAGTACGTC.

The V and J genes are TRBV11-2 and TRBJ2-3, with unresolved D. The CDR3 spans 14 residues. V lost 2 bases to trimming and J lost 4 bases, with 10 bases between them. Germline CDR1 SGHAT, CDR2 FQNNGV. The CDR3 here is CASSLNARPDTQYF. CDR3 DNA sequence: TGTGCCAGCAGCTTAAACGCCCGCCCAGATACGCAGTATTTT.

J is TRBJ2-7 and V is TRBV7-9; D is undetermined. CDR3 length: 14 amino acids. The germline V gene has CDR1 SEHNR and CDR2 FQNEAQ (reference sequence). V dropped 5 bases and J dropped 4 bases, with 15 bases sitting between them. The CDR3 sequence: CASSQPSNRYEQYF. CDR3 in DNA: TGTGCCAGCAGCCAGCCCTCCAACCGGTACGAGCAGTACTTC. The entire variable domain, with the rest obtained from reference TRBV7-9 and TRBJ2-7, is as follows: DTGVSQNPRHKITKRGQNVTFRCDPISEHNRLYWYRQTLGQGPEFLTYFQNEAQLEKSRLLSDRFSAERPKGSFSTLEIQRTEQGDSAMYLCASSQPSNRYEQYFGPGTRLTVT.

This clonotype was counted only a few times. The gene calls are TRBV7-2 and TRBJ1-3, with TRBD1 as a possible D gene (5 bases). The V gene lost 1 base and the J gene lost 4 bases, with 11 bases spanning the gap. The CDR3 runs 15 residues. CDR1 and CDR2 (germline): SGHTA, FQGNSA. The CDR3 here is CASSLGVGEGNTIYF. In DNA form, the CDR3 reads TGTGCCAGCAGCTTAGGGGTGGGGGAAGGAAACACCATATATTTT. Together with reference TRBV7-2 and TRBJ1-3, the CDR3 gives the full variable domain: GAGVSQSPSNKVTEKGKDVELRCDPISGHTALYWYRQSLGQGLEFLIYFQGNSAPDKSGLPSDRFSAERTGGSVSTLTIQRTQQEDSAVYLCASSLGVGEGNTIYFGEGSWLTVV.

This clonotype has just one count. This chain joins TRBV7-6 and TRBJ2-6; D gene ambiguous. The CDR3 contains 21 residues. CDR1 is SGHVS and CDR2 is FNYEAQ in the germline V gene. Trimming took off 1 base at V and 0 bases at J, with 22 bases between the two ends. CDR3 nucleotides: TGTGCCAGCAGCTTAGGAGTACGCGACGTCGTCGCTCTCTCTGGGGCCAACGTCCTGACTTTC. Protein product: CASSLGVRDVVALSGANVLTF. Full variable domain (remainder filled in from reference TRBV7-6 and TRBJ2-6): GAGVSQSPRYKVTKRGQDVALRCDPISGHVSLYWYRQALGQGPEFLTYFNYEAQQDKSGLPNDRFSAERPEGSISTLTIQRTEQRDSAMYRCASSLGVRDVVALSGANVLTFGAGSRLTVL.

This clonotype was recorded many times. A read error may account for a junction end that differs from germline. This chain joins TRBV5-1 and TRBJ1-4, with D uncertain. This CDR3 has 13 amino acids. Germline V gene lookup returns CDR1 SGHRS and CDR2 YFSETQ. CDR3 protein: CASSLESGEKLFF. The DNA of the CDR3 is TGTGCCAGCAGCTTAGAGTCGGGGGAAAAACTGTTTTTT.

The chain joins TRBV9 to TRBJ2-1; TRBD2 is a possible D gene (6 bases). The CDR3 runs to 17 residues. Trimming removed 2 bases at V and 4 bases at J, with 19 bases between. Per the germline V gene, CDR1 is SGDLS and CDR2 is YYNGEE. CDR3 bases: TGTGCCAGCAGCGTTGGGATACGGCGGGGAAGATACAATGAGCAGTTCTTC. Translated: CASSVGIRRGRYNEQFF.

The chain is built from TRBV12-3 or TRBV12-4 and TRBJ2-1, with TRBD2 matching over 9 bases. After removal of 3 bases from V and 3 bases from J, the junction contained 3 bases not matched to a gene. The CDR3 is 15 amino acids. CDR3 region: CASSLRLADYNEQFF. As DNA, the CDR3 is TGTGCCAGCAGTTTGCGACTAGCGGACTACAATGAGCAGTTCTTC.

This clonotype was observed a handful of times. The J gene is TRBJ1-5, the V gene TRBV27; D gene ambiguous. V shed 6 bases and J shed 2 bases, with 11 bases lying between them. The CDR3 totals 14 residues. CDR1 is MNHEY and CDR2 is SMNVEV in the germline V gene (reference sequence). CDR3 bases: TGTGCCAGCAGGTCGGGCTCCGGCAATCAGCCCCAGCATTTT. Translated: CASRSGSGNQPQHF.

This clonotype was seen at least ten times. CDR3 sequence (DNA): TGTGCCAGCAGCCCCCCCGGGGAGGAGGAGCAGTACGTC. It yields the protein CASSPPGEEEQYV. The chain employs TRBV12-3 or TRBV12-4 and TRBJ2-7; D may be TRBD2 (6 bases). This CDR3 has 13 residues. V was cut by 6 bases and J by 7 bases, with 16 bases left in between.

This clonotype was seen only a few times. The chain combines TRBV6-5 with TRBJ2-5, with D perhaps matching TRBD1 or TRBD2 (5 bases each). V was shortened by 4 bases and J by 4 bases, with 10 bases between the two germline ends. The CDR3 contains 13 residues. Germline-derived CDR1 and CDR2 are MNHEY and SVGAGI. In DNA form, the CDR3 reads TGTGCCAGCAGTTGGGACGGAGCAGAGACCCAGTACTTC. Amino acids: CASSWDGAETQYF.

This clonotype was detected ten times or more. The gene calls are TRBV27 and TRBJ2-2, with D possibly matching TRBD1 (5 bases). Looked up from germline, CDR1 is MNHEY and CDR2 is SMNVEV (reference sequence). V was trimmed by 5 bases and J by 4 bases, leaving 14 bases between them. The CDR3 runs 15 residues. The CDR3 sequence is CASSPRQYGTGELFF. In DNA form, the CDR3 reads TGTGCCAGCAGTCCCCGACAGTATGGCACCGGGGAGCTGTTTTTT.

This clonotype has more than one count but fewer than ten. This sequence joins TRBV12-5 and TRBJ1-2; TRBD1 matches 7 bases. The CDR3 spans 16 residues. After removal of 1 base from V and 6 bases from J, the junction contained 11 bases not matched to a gene. Germline V gives CDR1 LGHNT, CDR2 FRNRAP. CDR3 sequence (DNA): TGTGCTAGTGGTTTGGGACCCGGACAGGCGAGGGATGGCTACACCTTC. Its protein is CASGLGPGQARDGYTF.

Comment on this clonotype: Mismatch with germline at one junction end may stem from a read error. The J gene is TRBJ1-1, the V gene TRBV20-1; 9 bases agree with TRBD1. CDR1 and CDR2 from the germline V gene are DFQATT and SNEGSKA (reference sequence). The CDR3 length is 16 residues. The CDR3 reads CSVRLNRGRMDTEAFF. The CDR3 DNA reads TGCAGTGTTAGACTTAACAGGGGGCGAATGGACACTGAAGCTTTCTTT.

This clonotype was found once. The genes are TRBV5-1 and TRBJ1-1, with D maybe TRBD1 (6 bases). The CDR3 runs to 15 residues. Germline V gene lookup returns CDR1 SGHRS and CDR2 YFSETQ. The germline V and J ends were trimmed by 0 bases and 3 bases, with 12 bases remaining between them. CDR3 nucleotides: TGCGCCAGCAGCTTGGCCCCAGGGGAGGACACTGAAGCTTTCTTT. As protein: CASSLAPGEDTEAFF.

Many counts were recorded for this clonotype. The chain joins TRBV4-2 to TRBJ2-3; D uncertain. Germline CDR1 and CDR2: LGHNA and YNFKEQ. Trimming removed 0 bases at V and 6 bases at J, with 7 bases between. This CDR3 has 13 amino acids. Written as DNA, the CDR3 is TGTGCCAGCAGCCAAGAACCGCGGGATACGCAGTATTTT. This codes for CASSQEPRDTQYF.

V usage is TRBV14 and J usage is TRBJ2-1; 10 positions agree with TRBD2. The V gene's germline CDR1 is SGHDN and CDR2 FVKESK. Trimming at V came to 0 bases and at J to 6 bases, leaving 2 bases not matched to a gene. The length of the CDR3 is 15 residues. The DNA for the CDR3 is TGTGCCAGCAGCCAAGAAGGACTAGCGGTCAATGAGCAGTTCTTC. Protein: CASSQEGLAVNEQFF.

The chain has TRBV27 and TRBJ2-7; D unresolved. CDR1 is MNHEY and CDR2 is SMNVEV in the germline V gene (reference sequence). V was shortened by 6 bases and J by 3 bases, with 18 bases between the two germline ends. The CDR3 is made up of 15 amino acids. CDR3 nucleotides: TGTGCCAGCAGCCCTTCTAGGACCCCTATCTACGAGCAGTACTTC. Its translation: CASSPSRTPIYEQYF.